The 27 T cell receptor beta chains below were found in one sample sequenced in a study of cytomegalovirus exposure and HLA in healthy donors. With 60 Vbeta and 13 Jbeta primers, the PCR was carried out. Clones were read by immunoSEQ multiplex PCR, and TCRdb kept only the in-frame ones, dropping some. This table has 180,000 or so clones, more than 80% appearing once. The source material was PBMCs. The receptors stem from a woman under 30 in good health and CMV-seropositive.

This chain connects TRBV5-4 to TRBJ2-4, with 10 bases lining up with TRBD1. The CDR3 consists of 15 residues. CDR1 and CDR2 (germline): SGHNT, YYREEE (reference sequence). V gave up 4 bases and J gave up 9 bases; unmatched junction bases: 10. The CDR3 DNA follows: TGTGCCAGCAGCCTGGGGGACAGGGGAAGGGGCATTCAGTACTTC. Translation gives CASSLGDRGRGIQYF.

CDR3 coding DNA: TGTGCCAGCAGCGCCGGGACAGCCTACGAGCAGTACTTC. This gives the protein CASSAGTAYEQYF. V and J are TRBV9 and TRBJ2-7; 7 bases agree with TRBD1. Per the germline V gene, CDR1 is SGDLS and CDR2 is YYNGEE. This CDR3 comprises 13 residues. V lost 3 bases and J lost 2; bases outside the gene matches: 2.

The chain has TRBV9 and TRBJ2-7; perhaps TRBD1 as D (6 bases). Looked up from germline, CDR1 is SGDLS and CDR2 is YYNGEE. This CDR3 has 15 residues. Trimming left V 2 bases short and J 3 bases short, with 15 bases between. Written as DNA, the CDR3 is TGTGCCAGCAGCGTTGAAACAGGGTCGAACTACGAGCAGTACTTC. Translated: CASSVETGSNYEQYF. Full variable domain (missing parts from reference TRBV9 and TRBJ2-7): DSGVTQTPKHLITATGQRVTLRCSPRSGDLSVYWYQQSLDQGLQFLIQYYNGEERAKGNILERFSAQQFPDLHSELNLSSLELGDSALYFCASSVETGSNYEQYFGPGTRLTVT.

The chain recombines TRBV4-2 with TRBJ2-2, with 14 bases aligning to TRBD2. The V gene end was trimmed by 4 bases and the J gene end by 1 base; junction bases not matched to a gene: 11. The CDR3 extends over 20 amino acids. Germline V CDR1 and CDR2: LGHNA, YNFKEQ. Here the CDR3 reads CASSRNPRGTSGGNTGELFF. CDR3 nucleotides: TGTGCCAGCAGCCGCAACCCTCGCGGGACTAGCGGGGGGAACACCGGGGAGCTGTTTTTT.

V gene TRBV7-9 combines with J gene TRBJ2-1; 7 nucleotides align to TRBD2. CDR3 length equals 15 residues. V dropped 4 bases and J dropped 7; count of bases not matched to a gene: 10. CDR1 and CDR2 from the germline V gene are SEHNR and FQNEAQ (reference sequence). CDR3 sequence reads: CASSYPGLMRNEQFF. The CDR3, as DNA: TGTGCCAGCAGCTACCCGGGACTAATGAGAAATGAGCAGTTCTTC.

The table lists this clone with a few counts. This chain uses TRBV20-1 with TRBJ1-1; D is uncertain. The CDR3 is 11 residues long. Germline assignment: CDR1 DFQATT and CDR2 SNEGSKA (reference sequence). Trimming removed 3 bases at V and 3 bases at J, with 5 bases between. CDR3 in amino acids: CSARSYTEAFF. The CDR3 region has the DNA TGCAGTGCTAGGAGTTACACTGAAGCTTTCTTT.

The V gene is TRBV7-8, the J gene TRBJ2-7; 8 bases align to TRBD2. Germline-derived CDR1 and CDR2 are SGHVS and FQNEAQ. This CDR3 contains 19 residues. Trimming at V came to 0 bases and at J to 1 base, leaving 14 bases not matched to a gene. CDR3 in amino acids: CASSLALGLGTRLSYEQYF. For the CDR3, the DNA is TGTGCCAGCAGCTTAGCGCTAGGTTTGGGGACTAGACTGTCCTACGAGCAGTACTTC.

The V and J genes are TRBV11-3 and TRBJ2-1; D may be TRBD2 (5 bases). CDR1 SGHNT and CDR2 YENEEA come from the germline V gene. The CDR3 contains 15 residues. Trimming pared 1 base from V and 1 base from J, leaving 8 bases between. The CDR3: CASSLGGISYNEQFF. The CDR3 DNA reads as TGTGCCAGCAGCTTAGGAGGGATATCCTACAATGAGCAGTTCTTC.

The chain recombines TRBV5-1 with TRBJ1-5; a possible D gene is TRBD1 (6 bases). The CDR3 extends over 15 amino acids. Germline V lookup: CDR1 SGHRS, CDR2 YFSETQ. V lost 0 bases, J lost 1 base, and 8 bases lay in between. CDR3 DNA: TGCGCCAGCAGCTTGGAGGGACACAGCAATCAGCCCCAGCATTTT. Encoded protein: CASSLEGHSNQPQHF. The whole variable domain, remainder taken from reference TRBV5-1 and TRBJ1-5, is KAGVTQTPRYLIKTRGQQVTLSCSPISGHRSVSWYQQTPGQGLQFLFEYFSETQRNKGNFPGRFSGRQFSNSRSEMNVSTLELGDSALYLCASSLEGHSNQPQHFGDGTRLSIL.

The count of this clone is one. The gene calls are TRBV15 and TRBJ2-1, with a weak D call TRBD2 (5 bases). Per the germline V gene, CDR1 is LNHNV and CDR2 is YYDKDF (reference sequence). The length of the CDR3 is 15 residues. V gave up 0 bases and J gave up 8 bases, with 14 bases separating them. The chain's CDR3 is CATSRDGARGDEQFF. CDR3 coding DNA: TGTGCCACCAGCAGAGATGGCGCCCGGGGAGATGAGCAGTTCTTC.

This clone was seen just once. The CDR3 loop reads CASSEGGRDGYTF. CDR3 in DNA: TGCGCCAGCAGTGAAGGGGGAAGGGATGGCTACACCTTC. The J gene is TRBJ1-2, the V gene TRBV10-1; weak D call: TRBD1 (6 bases). V was cut by 3 bases and J by 6 bases, with 11 bases left in between. The CDR3 consists of 13 residues. The germline gives CDR1 WNHNN, CDR2 SYGVQD (reference sequence).

The V and J genes are TRBV18 and TRBJ2-3; no firm D call. CDR1 is KGHSH and CDR2 is LQKENI in the germline V gene. V gave up 3 bases and J gave up 0 bases, with 13 bases separating them. This CDR3 comprises 16 residues. The CDR3 DNA follows: TGTGCCAGCTCACCGGTTTCAGGCTCTAGCACAGATACGCAGTATTTT. Translating it yields CASSPVSGSSTDTQYF.

The V call is TRBV5-8, the J call TRBJ2-2, with 7 nucleotides matching TRBD1. Germline V gives CDR1 SGHTS, CDR2 YDEGEE. This CDR3 is 16 amino acids long. The trim removed 7 bases at V and 1 base at J, leaving 10 bases unmatched. The CDR3 DNA reads as TGTGCCAGCGACACCGGGTGGACAGGGAACACCGGGGAGCTGTTTTTT. This translates into CASDTGWTGNTGELFF.

The chain links TRBV5-1 to TRBJ1-2; the D gene is possibly TRBD1 (5 bases). This CDR3 contains 13 residues. CDR1 is SGHRS and CDR2 is YFSETQ in the germline V gene. The V gene lost 1 base and the J gene lost 10 bases, with 14 bases spanning the gap. CDR3 loop: CASSLLSGGDYTF. The CDR3 DNA reads TGCGCCAGCAGCTTGTTGTCGGGGGGAGACTACACCTTC.

This clone showed up just once. This chain links TRBV10-3 with TRBJ1-2, with 7 bases aligning to TRBD1. Trimming took 6 bases from V and 2 from J; bases not matched to a gene: 9. The length of the CDR3 is 15 residues. CDR1 and CDR2 (germline): ENHRY, SYGVKD. The CDR3 DNA reads TGTGCCATCAGAGGACAGGACTGGGGAAACTATGGCTACACCTTC. This gives the protein CAIRGQDWGNYGYTF.

Notes on this clone: The same CDR3 is also encoded by other DNA sequences in this sample. The rearrangement uses TRBV5-6 and TRBJ2-7, with 7 bases that match TRBD1. J lost 4 bases, V lost 0 bases, and 10 bases had no gene match. The CDR3 totals 16 residues. From germline, CDR1 is SGHDT and CDR2 YYEEEE. In DNA form, the CDR3 reads TGTGCCAGCAGCTTGGACCCGGGACAGAGACGATACGAGCAGTACTTC. Its protein product is CASSLDPGQRRYEQYF.

The chain combines TRBV11-1 with TRBJ2-7, with TRBD1 as a possible D gene (5 bases). Germline CDR1 is SGHAT and CDR2 is FQDESV (reference sequence). The CDR3 sequence is 13 residues long. The ends were cut back, 4 bases at V and 4 bases at J, with 11 bases in the middle. The CDR3 is CASSSRTSYEQYF. DNA for the CDR3: TGTGCCAGCAGCTCACGGACATCTTACGAGCAGTACTTC. The variable domain in full, with the rest retrieved from reference TRBV11-1 and TRBJ2-7, is EAEVAQSPRYKITEKSQAVAFWCDPISGHATLYWYRQILGQGPELLVQFQDESVVDDSQLPKDRFSAERLKGVDSTLKIQPAELGDSAMYLCASSSRTSYEQYFGPGTRLTVT.

Concerning this clone: At one end, the junction sequence differs from germline, possibly due to a read error. The J gene is TRBJ1-1, the V gene TRBV27; D not resolved. The length of the CDR3 is 14 residues. Germline lookup yields CDR1 MNHEY and CDR2 SMNVEV (reference sequence). CDR3 amino acids: CASSLSPEDTEAFF. The CDR3 DNA is TGTGCCAGCAGCTTATCACCTGAGGACACTGAAGCTTTCTTT.

The rearrangement uses TRBV6-6 and TRBJ1-2; no reliable D call. With 4 bases removed from V and 4 bases from J, the gap between germline ends came to 16 bases. In germline, CDR1 is MNHNY, CDR2 SVGAGI (reference sequence). This CDR3 region has 15 residues. The CDR3 loop is CASSSADSLVYGYTF. The CDR3 coding sequence is TGTGCCAGCAGTTCCGCAGATTCCCTAGTCTATGGCTACACCTTC.

In DNA, the CDR3 is TGTGCCTGGGGGGACACCATTTACGAGCAGTACTTC. Translating gives CAWGDTIYEQYF. The chain is built from TRBV30 and TRBJ2-7; TRBD1 is a possible D gene (6 bases). CDR3 length: 12 amino acids. Germline-derived CDR1 and CDR2 are GTSNPN and SVGIG (reference sequence). The ends were cut back, 5 bases at V and 4 bases at J, with 12 bases in the middle. The entire variable domain, with the rest obtained from reference TRBV30 and TRBJ2-7, is as follows: SQTIHQWPATLVQPVGSPLSLECTVEGTSNPNLYWYRQAAGRGLQLLFYSVGIGQISSEVPQNLSASRPQDRQFILSSKKLLLSDSGFYLCAWGDTIYEQYFGPGTRLTVT.

The chain uses TRBV4-1 and TRBJ2-1; a possible D gene is TRBD2 (6 bases). The CDR3 spans 17 residues. CDR1 and CDR2 from the germline V gene are MGHRA and YSYEKL. V lost 3 bases and J 0 bases, leaving 15 bases between the germline ends. The CDR3 reads CASSQPRLVRSYNEQFF. The CDR3, as DNA: TGCGCCAGCAGCCAGCCCCGACTAGTTCGCTCCTACAATGAGCAGTTCTTC.

This rearrangement joins TRBV7-2 to TRBJ2-7, with 10 bases lining up with TRBD2. This CDR3 has 16 amino acids. Trimming removed 2 bases from V and 2 bases from J; junction bases left unmatched: 6. The germline gives CDR1 SGHTA, CDR2 FQGNSA. The CDR3 nucleotides read TGTGCCAGCAGCTTACAAGGGACTAGCGTCGCCTACGAGCAGTACTTC. Translated, it gives CASSLQGTSVAYEQYF.

J is TRBJ2-1 and V is TRBV14; TRBD1 might be the D (5 bases). The V gene lost 4 bases and the J gene lost 7 bases, with 17 bases spanning the gap. This CDR3 contains 15 residues. CDR1 and CDR2 (germline): SGHDN, FVKESK. CDR3 sequence reads: CASSPLAGLVNEQFF. CDR3 coding DNA: TGTGCCAGCAGCCCCCTGGCAGGGTTGGTAAATGAGCAGTTCTTC.

This clone was seen more than once but under ten times. The CDR3 DNA reads as TGTGCCAGCAGCTTAGACAGAACATATGGCTACACCTTC. It is translated as CASSLDRTYGYTF. The chain carries TRBV7-2 and TRBJ1-2, with D unclear. The length of the CDR3 is 13 residues. Germline assignment: CDR1 SGHTA and CDR2 FQGNSA. Trimming took 1 base from V and 5 from J, leaving 8 bases between them.

The chain uses TRBV4-2 and TRBJ1-1; D unclear. Trimming took 4 bases from V and 0 from J, leaving 18 bases between them. Germline V gene lookup returns CDR1 LGHNA and CDR2 YNFKEQ. The length of the CDR3 is 17 residues. The CDR3 nucleotides are TGTGCCAGCAGCCCCCAACAAGAAACAGTCATGAACACTGAAGCTTTCTTT. This gives the protein CASSPQQETVMNTEAFF.

V gene TRBV5-1 combines with J gene TRBJ2-7, with 9 bases fitting TRBD1. Germline trimming cut 1 base from V and 5 bases from J; bases unmatched to any gene: 13. CDR1 is SGHRS and CDR2 is YFSETQ in the germline V gene. The CDR3 runs to 17 residues. CDR3 amino acids: CASSLSRDGTGLNEQYF. In DNA, the CDR3 is TGCGCCAGCAGCTTGTCGCGGGACGGGACAGGGTTAAACGAGCAGTACTTC.

The chain joins TRBV5-1 to TRBJ2-6, with D perhaps matching TRBD2 (5 bases). Deletions cut 6 bases from V and 0 bases from J, with 13 bases between. Germline lookup yields CDR1 SGHRS and CDR2 YFSETQ. This CDR3 has 16 residues. The CDR3 DNA follows: TGCGCCAGCACTCGGGATCGAAACTCTGGGGCCAACGTCCTGACTTTC. Translating it yields CASTRDRNSGANVLTF.